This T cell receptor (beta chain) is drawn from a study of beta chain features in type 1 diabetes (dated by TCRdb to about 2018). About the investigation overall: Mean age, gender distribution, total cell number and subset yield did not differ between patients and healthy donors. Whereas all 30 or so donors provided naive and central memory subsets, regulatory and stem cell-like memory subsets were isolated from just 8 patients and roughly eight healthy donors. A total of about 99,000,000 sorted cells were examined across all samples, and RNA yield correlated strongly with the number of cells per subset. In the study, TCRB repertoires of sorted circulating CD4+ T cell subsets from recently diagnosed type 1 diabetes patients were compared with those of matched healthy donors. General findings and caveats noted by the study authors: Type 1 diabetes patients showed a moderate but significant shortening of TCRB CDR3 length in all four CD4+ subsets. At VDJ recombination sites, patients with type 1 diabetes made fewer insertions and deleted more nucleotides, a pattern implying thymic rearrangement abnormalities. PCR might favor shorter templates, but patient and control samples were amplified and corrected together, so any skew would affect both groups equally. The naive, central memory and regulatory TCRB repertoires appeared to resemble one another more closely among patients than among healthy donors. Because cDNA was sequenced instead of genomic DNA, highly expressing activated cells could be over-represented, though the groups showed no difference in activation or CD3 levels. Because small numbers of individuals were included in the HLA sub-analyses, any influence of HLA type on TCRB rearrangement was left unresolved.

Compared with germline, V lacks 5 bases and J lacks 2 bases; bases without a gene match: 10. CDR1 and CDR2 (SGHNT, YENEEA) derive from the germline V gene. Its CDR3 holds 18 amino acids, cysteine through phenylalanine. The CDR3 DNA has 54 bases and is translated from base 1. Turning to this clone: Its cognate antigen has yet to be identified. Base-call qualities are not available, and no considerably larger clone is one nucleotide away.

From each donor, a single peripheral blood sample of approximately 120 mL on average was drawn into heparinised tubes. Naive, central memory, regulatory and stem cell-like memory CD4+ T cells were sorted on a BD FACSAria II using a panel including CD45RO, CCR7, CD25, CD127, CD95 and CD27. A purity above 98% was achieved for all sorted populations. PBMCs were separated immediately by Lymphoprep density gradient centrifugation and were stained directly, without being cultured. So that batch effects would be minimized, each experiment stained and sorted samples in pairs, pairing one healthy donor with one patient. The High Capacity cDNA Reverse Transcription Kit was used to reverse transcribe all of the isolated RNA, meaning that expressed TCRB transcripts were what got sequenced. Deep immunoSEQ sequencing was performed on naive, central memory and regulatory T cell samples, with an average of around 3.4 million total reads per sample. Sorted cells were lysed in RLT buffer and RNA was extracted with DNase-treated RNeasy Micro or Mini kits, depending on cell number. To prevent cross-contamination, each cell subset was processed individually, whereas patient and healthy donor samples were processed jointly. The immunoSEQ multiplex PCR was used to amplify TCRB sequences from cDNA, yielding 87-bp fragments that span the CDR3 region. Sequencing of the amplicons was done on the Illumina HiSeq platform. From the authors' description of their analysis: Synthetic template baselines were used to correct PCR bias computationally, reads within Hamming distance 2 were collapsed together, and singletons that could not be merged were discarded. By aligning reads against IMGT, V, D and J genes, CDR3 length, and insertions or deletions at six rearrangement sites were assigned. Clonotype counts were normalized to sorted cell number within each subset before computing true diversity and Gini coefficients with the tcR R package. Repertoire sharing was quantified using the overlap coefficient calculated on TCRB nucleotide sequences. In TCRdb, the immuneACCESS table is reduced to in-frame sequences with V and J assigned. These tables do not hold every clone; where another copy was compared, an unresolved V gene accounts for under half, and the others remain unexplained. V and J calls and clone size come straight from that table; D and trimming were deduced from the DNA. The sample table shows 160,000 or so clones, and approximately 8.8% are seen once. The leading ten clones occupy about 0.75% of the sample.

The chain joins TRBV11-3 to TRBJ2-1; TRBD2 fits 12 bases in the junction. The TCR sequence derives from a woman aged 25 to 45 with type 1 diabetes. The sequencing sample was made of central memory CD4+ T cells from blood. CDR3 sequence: CASSPKSSGRAPYNEQFF. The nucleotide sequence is TGTGCCAGCAGCCCTAAGTCTAGCGGGAGGGCACCCTACAATGAGCAGTTCTTC.